The 27 T cell receptor beta chains given below trace back to one sample, sequenced in a study of shared clonotypes between healthy human individuals. Produced via immunoSEQ multiplex PCR; TCRdb's table is partial and in-frame only. Counted here are 450,000 to 650,000 clones, 70% to 80% occurring once; the ten biggest clones make up 12%. What was sequenced was PBMCs. Receptors were obtained from a woman in her thirties or forties in good health. Some clones in this sample may be carry-over from other donors' samples.

This clone occurred a few times. V usage is TRBV2 and J usage is TRBJ1-1; D gene ambiguous. V was clipped by 5 bases and J by 1 base, with 14 bases between them. The CDR3 runs to 15 residues. Per the germline V gene, CDR1 is SNHLY and CDR2 is FYNNEI. DNA of the CDR3: TGTGCCAGCAGTCTTTGGCGAGGCCAGAACACTGAAGCTTTCTTT. As protein: CASSLWRGQNTEAFF.

Concerning this clone itself: Just one base apart from a much larger clone, this may be a read error. V is TRBV2 and J is TRBJ2-2; D assignment may be TRBD1 or TRBD2 (5 bases each). This CDR3 has 15 amino acids. Trimming stripped 6 bases from V and 1 base from J, with 12 bases between. Germline lookup yields CDR1 SNHLY and CDR2 FYNNEI. The CDR3 loop is CASSLGRLNTGELFF. CDR3 coding DNA: TGTGCCAGCAGCTTGGGACGATTGAACACCGGGGAGCTGTTTTTT.

Turning to this clone: Other nucleotide sequences in the sample specify the same CDR3. The J gene is TRBJ2-7, the V gene TRBV4-2; 7 bases are a match to TRBD2. This CDR3 has 15 residues. Trimming cost V 0 bases and J 2 bases; bases outside gene matches: 4. Per the germline V gene, CDR1 is LGHNA and CDR2 is YNFKEQ. The DNA for the CDR3 is TGTGCCAGCAGCCAAGATTCCAGCGGGACCTACGAGCAGTACTTC. The encoded protein is CASSQDSSGTYEQYF.

The chain combines TRBV30 with TRBJ2-1; tentative D call: TRBD2 (6 bases). The CDR3 has 13 amino acids. Per the germline V gene, CDR1 is GTSNPN and CDR2 is SVGIG (reference sequence). The germline V and J ends were trimmed by 2 bases and 7 bases, with 12 bases remaining between them. DNA for the CDR3: TGTGCCTGGAGTCCTCTAGCGTGGAATGAGCAGTTCTTC. Translated, it gives CAWSPLAWNEQFF.

The chain recombines TRBV18 with TRBJ2-7, with 11 positions matching TRBD1. The CDR3 spans 18 residues. The germline gives CDR1 KGHSH, CDR2 LQKENI. Losses at the gene ends were 1 base for V and 9 bases for J; bases not matched to a gene: 17. The CDR3 protein is CASSPREQWTGGVLGQYF. In DNA, the CDR3 is TGTGCCAGCTCACCACGGGAGCAATGGACAGGGGGCGTCCTGGGGCAGTACTTC.

The chain carries TRBV5-1 and TRBJ2-7, with a tentative D call TRBD1 (7 bases). The germline CDR1 and CDR2 sequences are SGHRS and YFSETQ. The CDR3 has 14 amino acids. With 4 bases removed from V and 5 bases from J, the gap between germline ends came to 16 bases. The DNA of the CDR3 is TGCGCCAGCAGCGATCCCCAGGGGGGCAACGAGCAGTACTTC. Its translation is CASSDPQGGNEQYF.

V and J are TRBV25-1 and TRBJ2-7, with 9 bases aligning to TRBD1. The trim removed 0 bases at V and 4 bases at J, leaving 10 bases unmatched. The CDR3 totals 17 residues. CDR1 and CDR2 from the germline V gene are MGHDK and SYGVNS. CDR3 in DNA: TGTGCCAGCAGTGAATATCCCCCGGGACAGGGTGGGTACGAGCAGTACTTC. It yields the protein CASSEYPPGQGGYEQYF.

This chain connects TRBV19 to TRBJ2-1; TRBD2 aligns across 10 bases. This CDR3 is 17 amino acids long. The trim removed 1 base at V and 4 bases at J, leaving 7 bases unmatched. Germline values: CDR1 LNHDA, CDR2 SQIVND (reference sequence). The DNA for the CDR3 is TGTGCCAGTAGTATAGGCCTAGCGGGAGTTCTTTACAATGAGCAGTTCTTC. Protein product: CASSIGLAGVLYNEQFF.

CDR3 sequence (DNA): TGTGCCAGCAGTTTGCCCCAGACCGACAGGTCTGGCTACACCTTC. Its translation is CASSLPQTDRSGYTF. This chain joins TRBV28 and TRBJ1-2; D may be TRBD1 (6 bases). Germline CDR1 and CDR2: MDHEN and SYDVKM. The CDR3 has 15 residues. Between the trimmed V and J ends, which lost 3 bases and 7 bases, there was a span of 18 bases.

J is TRBJ2-2 and V is TRBV4-1, with TRBD2 matching 11 bases. CDR3 length equals 17 residues. Looked up from germline, CDR1 is MGHRA and CDR2 is YSYEKL. The trim removed 2 bases at V and 6 bases at J, leaving 8 bases unmatched. The CDR3 protein is CASSQLLAGEGAGELFF. In DNA, the CDR3 is TGCGCCAGCAGCCAATTACTAGCGGGAGAAGGGGCCGGGGAGCTGTTTTTT.

The genes are TRBV7-2 and TRBJ2-2; D unclear. The germline V and J ends were trimmed by 5 bases and 0 bases, with 10 bases remaining between them. Germline assignment: CDR1 SGHTA and CDR2 FQGNSA. This CDR3 is 15 amino acids long. This chain's CDR3 is CASSPPDPNTGELFF. The CDR3 DNA follows: TGTGCCAGCAGCCCCCCGGATCCGAACACCGGGGAGCTGTTTTTT.

This clone was observed once. The chain has TRBV4-2 and TRBJ2-3, with D possibly TRBD1 on 5 matching bases. The V gene lost 5 bases and the J gene lost 2 bases, with 11 bases spanning the gap. Germline-derived CDR1 and CDR2 are LGHNA and YNFKEQ. This CDR3 contains 14 residues. The CDR3 coding sequence is TGTGCCAGCAGCTTGGCGACAGACACAGATACGCAGTATTTT. It translates to CASSLATDTDTQYF.

Comments on this clone: Other nucleotide sequences in the sample specify the same CDR3. This chain connects TRBV28 to TRBJ1-4; 7 bases are a match to TRBD1. The CDR3 consists of 11 residues. The V segment lost 7 bases and the J segment 12 bases; nucleotides outside the gene matches: 5. Germline CDR1 and CDR2: MDHEN and SYDVKM. The CDR3, as DNA: TGTGCCAGCAACACAGGACAGGAACTGTTTTTT. Translated: CASNTGQELFF. The full variable domain, its missing parts supplied by reference TRBV28 and TRBJ1-4, is DVKVTQSSRYLVKRTGEKVFLECVQDMDHENMFWYRQDPGLGLRLIYFSYDVKMKEKGDIPEGYSVSREKKERFSLILESASTNQTSMYLCASNTGQELFFGSGTQLSVL.

The table lists this clone with a count of one. The CDR3 loop reads CASSLTGPHPSGANVLTF. Written as DNA, the CDR3 is TGTGCCAGCAGCTTAACAGGCCCACACCCCTCTGGGGCCAACGTCCTGACTTTC. The chain recombines TRBV7-3 with TRBJ2-6; D gene ambiguous. V shed 0 bases and J shed 0 bases, with 12 bases lying between them. The CDR3 length is 18 residues. CDR1 is SGHTA and CDR2 is FQGTGA in the germline V gene.

The J gene is TRBJ2-5, the V gene TRBV7-2; D remains unclear. From germline, CDR1 is SGHTA and CDR2 FQGNSA. This CDR3 is built from 14 residues. V was cut by 5 bases and J by 2 bases, with 12 bases left in between. CDR3 nucleotides: TGTGCCAGCAGCAACGCCGGGTCACAAGAGACCCAGTACTTC. Amino acids: CASSNAGSQETQYF.

This clone appeared a few times. The V gene is TRBV29-1, the J gene TRBJ2-1, with TRBD2 identical over 12 bases. This CDR3 comprises 13 residues. Germline V lookup: CDR1 SQVTM, CDR2 ANQGSEA. Unmatched junction bases numbered 7, after V lost 7 bases and J lost 9 bases. The CDR3 protein is CSALTSGRSEQFF. The CDR3 DNA reads TGCAGCGCTTTGACTAGCGGGAGAAGTGAGCAGTTCTTC.

The chain combines TRBV18 with TRBJ2-7; possibly TRBD1 for D (6 bases). The V and J ends lost 4 bases and 5 bases respectively, with 12 bases between them. The CDR3 has 13 amino acids. CDR1 is KGHSH and CDR2 is LQKENI in the germline V gene. CDR3 nucleotides: TGTGCCAGCTCACGGACAGAAAATAACGAGCAGTACTTC. As protein: CASSRTENNEQYF.

The chain carries TRBV27 and TRBJ1-2; 7 bases agree with TRBD1. The CDR3 has 15 residues. Germline V lookup: CDR1 MNHEY, CDR2 SMNVEV (reference sequence). J gave up 3 bases and V 2 bases, and 6 bases lay outside the gene matches. The CDR3: CASSLGIQGYYGYTF. The CDR3 nucleotides are TGTGCCAGCAGTTTAGGCATACAGGGGTACTATGGCTACACCTTC.

The chain is built from TRBV14 and TRBJ2-7, with 7 bases aligning to TRBD1. The CDR3 has 16 amino acids. V was pared by 1 base and J by 3 bases, with 9 bases of the junction left unmatched. Per the germline V gene, CDR1 is SGHDN and CDR2 is FVKESK. The DNA for the CDR3 is TGTGCCAGCAGCCAAGGAAGGGGGCCCCTGAACTACGAGCAGTACTTC. Protein product: CASSQGRGPLNYEQYF.

V usage is TRBV19 and J usage is TRBJ2-1; TRBD1 matches 7 bases. This CDR3 contains 15 residues. V lost 4 bases, J lost 5 bases, and 8 bases stayed unmatched. Germline V CDR1 and CDR2: LNHDA, SQIVND (reference sequence). CDR3 amino acids: CASSNRDRADNEQFF. The CDR3 coding sequence is TGTGCCAGTAGTAACCGGGACAGAGCCGACAATGAGCAGTTCTTC. The full variable domain, rest sourced from reference TRBV19 and TRBJ2-1, is DGGITQSPKYLFRKEGQNVTLSCEQNLNHDAMYWYRQDPGQGLRLIYYSQIVNDFQKGDIAEGYSVSREKKESFPLTVTSAQKNPTAFYLCASSNRDRADNEQFFGPGTRLTVL.

This rearrangement joins TRBV19 to TRBJ1-5, with D maybe TRBD1 (5 bases). This CDR3 comprises 16 residues. Trimming removed 7 bases from V and 1 base from J, with 17 bases in between. Per the germline V gene, CDR1 is LNHDA and CDR2 is SQIVND (reference sequence). The DNA for the CDR3 is TGTGCCAGTAAGACTTTCACGGGGGGAAGCAATCAGCCCCAGCATTTT. Translation gives CASKTFTGGSNQPQHF.

This sequence joins TRBV30 and TRBJ1-1, with a weak D call TRBD1 (6 bases). Trimming left V 2 bases short and J 5 bases short, with 15 bases between. The CDR3 covers 14 residues. Germline loops: CDR1 GTSNPN, CDR2 SVGIG (reference sequence). The CDR3 loop is CAWSQERGGTEAFF. CDR3 DNA: TGTGCCTGGAGTCAGGAAAGGGGGGGGACTGAAGCTTTCTTT.

The chain uses TRBV6-5 and TRBJ2-1; the D is unclear. From germline, CDR1 is MNHEY and CDR2 SVGAGI. Trimming removed 6 bases from V and 8 bases from J, with 17 bases in between. The CDR3 runs 14 residues. The CDR3 here is CASSRSRVNYEQFF. The CDR3 DNA reads TGTGCCAGCAGCCGGTCTAGAGTTAACTATGAGCAGTTCTTC.

V and J are TRBV7-8 and TRBJ2-3; the D is unclear. Germline CDR1 reads SGHVS; CDR2 reads FQNEAQ. The CDR3 sequence is 13 residues long. V dropped 4 bases and J dropped 3 bases, with 8 bases sitting between them. The CDR3 coding sequence is TGTGCCAGCAGCTCTTCCCAGACAGATACGCAGTATTTT. Amino acids: CASSSSQTDTQYF. The full variable domain, rest sourced from reference TRBV7-8 and TRBJ2-3, is GAGVSQSPRYKVAKRGQDVALRCDPISGHVSLFWYQQALGQGPEFLTYFQNEAQLDKSGLPSDRFFAERPEGSVSTLKIQRTQQEDSAVYLCASSSSQTDTQYFGPGTRLTVL.

This clone appeared once. The rearrangement uses TRBV19 and TRBJ1-1; D ambiguous. Per germline, CDR1 LNHDA and CDR2 SQIVND (reference sequence). Between the trimmed V and J ends, which lost 4 bases and 4 bases, there was a span of 10 bases. CDR3 length: 13 amino acids. The CDR3 spells CASSSNGFTEAFF. Here the CDR3 DNA reads TGTGCCAGTAGTAGTAACGGATTCACTGAAGCTTTCTTT. Supplemented by reference TRBV19 and TRBJ1-1, the full variable domain reads DGGITQSPKYLFRKEGQNVTLSCEQNLNHDAMYWYRQDPGQGLRLIYYSQIVNDFQKGDIAEGYSVSREKKESFPLTVTSAQKNPTAFYLCASSSNGFTEAFFGQGTRLTVV.

This rearrangement joins TRBV28 to TRBJ1-4; possible D gene TRBD1, 6 bases. The CDR3 covers 12 residues. The V gene's germline CDR1 is MDHEN and CDR2 SYDVKM. V was shortened by 7 bases and J by 7 bases, with 10 bases between the two germline ends. The CDR3 reads CASTRGREKLFF. CDR3 DNA sequence: TGTGCCAGCACCCGGGGGCGTGAAAAACTGTTTTTT.

On this clone: A single base is all that separates this from a far larger clone, so a read error is likely. The CDR3: CAWRFQQETQYF. The CDR3, as DNA: TGTGCCTGGAGATTCCAACAAGAGACCCAGTACTTC. V gene TRBV30 combines with J gene TRBJ2-5; D not certain. The CDR3 totals 12 residues. Looked up from germline, CDR1 is GTSNPN and CDR2 is SVGIG (reference sequence). V lost 3 bases to trimming and J lost 2 bases, with 7 bases between them.